This T cell receptor beta chain originates from a study of graft-versus-host responses after intestinal transplantation. Method: immunoSEQ multiplex PCR; TCRdb's copy keeps in-frame clones and lacks some. Of some 24,000 clones listed, approximately 85% were seen once; the top ten hold approximately 1%. Note on this clone: The antigen is not known.

The CDR3 length is 10 residues. Germline-derived CDR1 and CDR2 are DFQATT and SNEGSKA (reference sequence). V lost 6 bases and J 7 bases, leaving 10 bases between the germline ends. The study's findings and limits: Recipient marrow harbored GvH clones, some of which surfaced first in ileum or blood.

The source material was PBMCs, sampled roughly 450 days after intestinal transplant. This chain connects TRBV20-1 to TRBJ2-7; D remains ambiguous. The clonotype comes from a human patient who received an intestinal transplant, so some T cells may come from the graft donor. The DNA of the CDR3 is TGCAGTGCATCGGATTCTGAGCAGTACTTC. This sequence encodes CSASDSEQYF.